This entry is about one T cell receptor (beta chain). This sample is drawn from a study of CD8 T cells in Susac syndrome. This CDR3 contains 15 residues. Looked up from germline, CDR1 is SGDLS and CDR2 is YYNGEE. Trimming cost V 4 bases and J 4 bases; bases outside gene matches: 5. Random hexamers primed reverse transcription of about 0.5 to 1 ug RNA. MiXCR, run by TCRdb on the immunoSEQ multiplex PCR reads, gives a single entry per CDR3 protein. Among 80,000 to 90,000 distinct CDR3 sequences listed, 95% were seen once. Material for sequencing was CD8+ T cells from PBMCs. V gene TRBV9 combines with J gene TRBJ2-2, with 9 bases identical to TRBD1. The sequence derives from a human donor with Susac syndrome. The CDR3 DNA reads as TGTGCCAGCAGCCCGACAGGGGGTAGCACCGGGGAGCTGTTTTTT. As protein: CASSPTGGSTGELFF.